The entry below gives a single T cell receptor (beta chain) sequence along with its context. In germline, CDR1 is SQVTM, CDR2 ANQGSEA. Trimming cost V 2 bases and J 1 base; bases outside gene matches: 6. The length of the CDR3 is 15 residues. With TRAV- and TRBV-specific primers, first-strand cDNA was made, covering the alpha and beta chains. Both a constant-region primer and a V-primer adapter served to amplify TCRs across 15 to 20 PCR cycles. TCRdb passed the reads through MiXCR, listing each CDR3 protein once. The sample has tens of thousands of distinct CDR3 sequences, 18% seen once; the top ten hold over 2.5%. The sample belongs to a study of low-dose radiotherapy and immunotherapy resistance in tumors. Time point noted: before trial treatment.

The clonotype comes from a male donor with prostate cancer. Sequencing was performed on PBMCs, taken before treatment. The chain combines TRBV29-1 with TRBJ1-2; 8 nucleotides align to TRBD1. The DNA for the CDR3 is TGCAGCGTTGAATGGCAGGGGGCTAGTAACTATGGCTACACCTTC. Translation: CSVEWQGASNYGYTF.